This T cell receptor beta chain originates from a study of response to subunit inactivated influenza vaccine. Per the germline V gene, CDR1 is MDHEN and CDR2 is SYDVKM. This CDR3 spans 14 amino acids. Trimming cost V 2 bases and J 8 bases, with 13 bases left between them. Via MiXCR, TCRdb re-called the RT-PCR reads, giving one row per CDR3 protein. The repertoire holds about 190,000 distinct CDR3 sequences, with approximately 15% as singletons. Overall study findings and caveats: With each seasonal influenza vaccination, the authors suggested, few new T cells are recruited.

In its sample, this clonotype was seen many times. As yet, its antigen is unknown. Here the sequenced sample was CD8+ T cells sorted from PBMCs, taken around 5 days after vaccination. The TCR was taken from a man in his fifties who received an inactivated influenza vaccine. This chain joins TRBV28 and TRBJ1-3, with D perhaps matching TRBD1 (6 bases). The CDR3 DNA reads TGTGCCAGCAGTTTAATGGGGGCACCGGACACCATATATTTT. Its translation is CASSLMGAPDTIYF.